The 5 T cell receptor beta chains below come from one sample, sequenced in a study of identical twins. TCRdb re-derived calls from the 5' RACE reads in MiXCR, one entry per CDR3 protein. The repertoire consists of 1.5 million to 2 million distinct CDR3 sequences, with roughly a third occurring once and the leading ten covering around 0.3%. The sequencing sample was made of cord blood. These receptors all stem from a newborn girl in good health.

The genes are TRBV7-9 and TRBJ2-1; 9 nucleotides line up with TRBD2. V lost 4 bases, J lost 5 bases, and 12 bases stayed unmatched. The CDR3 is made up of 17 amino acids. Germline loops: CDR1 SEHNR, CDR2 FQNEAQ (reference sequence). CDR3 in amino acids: CASSSFRGGRADNEQFF. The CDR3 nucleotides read TGTGCCAGCAGCTCTTTCCGCGGCGGGAGGGCCGACAATGAGCAGTTCTTC.

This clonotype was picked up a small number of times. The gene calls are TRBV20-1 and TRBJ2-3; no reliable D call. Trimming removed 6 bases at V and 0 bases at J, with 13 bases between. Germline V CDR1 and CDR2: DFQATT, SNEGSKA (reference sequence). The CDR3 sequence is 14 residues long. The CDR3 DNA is TGCAGTGCCCGGATTAGCTCTAGCACAGATACGCAGTATTTT. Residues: CSARISSSTDTQYF.

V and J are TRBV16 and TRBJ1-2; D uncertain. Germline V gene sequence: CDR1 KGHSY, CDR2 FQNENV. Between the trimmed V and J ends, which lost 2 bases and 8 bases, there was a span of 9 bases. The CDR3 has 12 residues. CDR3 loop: CASSQLGHGYTF. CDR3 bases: TGTGCCAGCAGCCAACTAGGGCACGGCTACACCTTC. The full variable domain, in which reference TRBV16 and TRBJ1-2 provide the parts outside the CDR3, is GEEVAQTPKHLVRGEGQKAKLYCAPIKGHSYVFWYQQVLKNEFKFLISFQNENVFDETGMPKERFSAKCLPNSPCSLEIQATKLEDSAVYFCASSQLGHGYTFGSGTRLTVV.

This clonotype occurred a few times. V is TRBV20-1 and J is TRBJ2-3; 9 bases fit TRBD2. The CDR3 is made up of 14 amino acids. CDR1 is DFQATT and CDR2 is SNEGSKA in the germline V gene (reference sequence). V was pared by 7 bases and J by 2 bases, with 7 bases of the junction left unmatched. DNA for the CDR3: TGCAGTGGCGGGCGGGGGGGCGACACAGATACGCAGTATTTT. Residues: CSGGRGGDTDTQYF.

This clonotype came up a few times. CDR3 protein: CASSSIGRRTDTQYF. In DNA, the CDR3 is TGTGCCAGCAGCTCGATTGGGAGGCGCACAGATACGCAGTATTTT. The chain combines TRBV5-6 with TRBJ2-3; the D gene is possibly TRBD2 (6 bases). The CDR3 contains 15 residues. V lost 3 bases, J lost 1 base, and 12 bases lay in between. The germline V gene has CDR1 SGHDT and CDR2 YYEEEE. Using reference TRBV5-6 and TRBJ2-3 for the parts outside the CDR3, the full variable domain is DAGVTQSPTHLIKTRGQQVTLRCSPKSGHDTVSWYQQALGQGPQFIFQYYEEEERQRGNFPDRFSGHQFPNYSSELNVNALLLGDSALYLCASSSIGRRTDTQYFGPGTRLTVL.